These 10 T cell receptor beta chains were sequenced from one sample in a study of CD8 T cells in Susac syndrome. Random-hexamer reverse transcription was applied to roughly 0.5 to 1 ug RNA. TCRdb re-called the immunoSEQ multiplex PCR reads with MiXCR, one entry per CDR3 protein. This table has about 140,000 distinct CDR3 sequences, 90% to 95% appearing once. Specimen: CD8+ T cells from PBMCs. These TCRs come from a human donor in good health.

The genes are TRBV7-2 and TRBJ2-1, with D possibly TRBD2 on 5 matching bases. V lost 0 bases and J lost 8, with 11 bases in between. Germline V CDR1 and CDR2: SGHTA, FQGNSA. The CDR3 has 14 residues. The CDR3 spells CASSLAVGRDEQFF. CDR3 bases: TGTGCCAGCAGCTTAGCGGTAGGGCGGGATGAGCAGTTCTTC.

This chain links TRBV7-9 with TRBJ2-1, with 11 positions matching TRBD2. From germline, CDR1 is SEHNR and CDR2 FQNEAQ (reference sequence). The CDR3 is 15 amino acids. V dropped 2 bases and J dropped 8; count of bases not matched to a gene: 5. The CDR3 region is CASSLTSGSVYEQFF. The CDR3 region has the DNA TGTGCCAGCAGCTTAACTAGCGGGAGTGTCTATGAGCAGTTCTTC.

This chain links TRBV12-3 or TRBV12-4 with TRBJ2-7; D not certain. V was pared by 1 base and J by 8 bases, with 0 bases between. There are 9 residues in the CDR3. Written as DNA, the CDR3 is TGTGCCAGCAGTTTAGAGCAGTACTTC. Translation: CASSLEQYF.

The chain joins TRBV7-9 to TRBJ2-7; 8 nucleotides align to TRBD1. The CDR3 sequence is 18 residues long. CDR1 and CDR2 from the germline V gene are SEHNR and FQNEAQ (reference sequence). The V gene end was trimmed by 1 base and the J gene end by 0 bases; junction bases not matched to a gene: 11. The CDR3 spells CASSLVVTTGASSYEQYF. For the CDR3, the DNA is TGTGCCAGCAGCTTAGTGGTCACGACAGGGGCCAGCTCCTACGAGCAGTACTTC.

The rearrangement joins TRBV3-1 to TRBJ2-7; D possibly corresponds to TRBD1 (6 bases). Trimming took 0 bases from V and 3 from J, leaving 6 bases between them. This CDR3 comprises 13 residues. Germline V lookup: CDR1 LGHDT, CDR2 YNNKEL (reference sequence). The CDR3 DNA is TGTGCCAGCAGCCAAGAGGGACACTACGAGCAGTACTTC. Encoded protein: CASSQEGHYEQYF.

The V gene is TRBV4-3, the J gene TRBJ2-1, with 7 bases fitting TRBD2. Germline-derived CDR1 and CDR2 are LGHNA and YSLEER. The CDR3 spans 15 residues. Losses at the gene ends were 3 bases for V and 1 base for J; bases not matched to a gene: 3. This chain's CDR3 is CASSHGSGSYNEQFF. For the CDR3, the DNA is TGCGCCAGCAGCCATGGTAGCGGGTCCTACAATGAGCAGTTCTTC.

The rearrangement joins TRBV9 to TRBJ2-7; possibly TRBD2 for D (6 bases). The germline V gene has CDR1 SGDLS and CDR2 YYNGEE. The CDR3 totals 14 residues. V was cut by 10 bases and J by 0 bases, with 17 bases left in between. CDR3 nucleotide sequence: TGTGCCTCCGGGTCGGGACTCTCCTCCTACGAGCAGTACTTC. Translating it yields CASGSGLSSYEQYF. Filled out from reference TRBV9 and TRBJ2-7, the complete variable domain reads DSGVTQTPKHLITATGQRVTLRCSPRSGDLSVYWYQQSLDQGLQFLIQYYNGEERAKGNILERFSAQQFPDLHSELNLSSLELGDSALYFCASGSGLSSYEQYFGPGTRLTVT.

J is TRBJ2-1 and V is TRBV9; 8 bases line up with TRBD2. V trimming: 4 bases; J trimming: 6 bases; junction bases outside the gene matches: 9. The CDR3 sequence is 15 residues long. Per the germline V gene, CDR1 is SGDLS and CDR2 is YYNGEE. The CDR3, as DNA: TGTGCCAGCAGCTCGGGACTAGGTGGCGGCAATGAGCAGTTCTTC. Amino acid sequence: CASSSGLGGGNEQFF. Using reference TRBV9 and TRBJ2-1 for the parts outside the CDR3, the full variable domain is DSGVTQTPKHLITATGQRVTLRCSPRSGDLSVYWYQQSLDQGLQFLIQYYNGEERAKGNILERFSAQQFPDLHSELNLSSLELGDSALYFCASSSGLGGGNEQFFGPGTRLTVL.

This clonotype was counted a single time. The genes are TRBV20-1 and TRBJ2-2; 7 bases line up with TRBD2. The CDR3 sequence is 16 residues long. Germline CDR1 DFQATT, CDR2 SNEGSKA (reference sequence). V dropped 0 bases and J dropped 0; count of bases not matched to a gene: 4. As DNA, the CDR3 is TGCAGTGCTAGAGATTGGAGCGGGGCGAACACCGGGGAGCTGTTTTTT. It translates to CSARDWSGANTGELFF.

The chain uses TRBV12-3 or TRBV12-4 and TRBJ2-5; possibly TRBD2 for D (6 bases). The CDR3 sequence is 15 residues long. Trimming took off 1 base at V and 4 bases at J, with 13 bases between the two ends. CDR3 sequence (DNA): TGTGCCAGCAGTTTAGGGGGAGGTGGGTTAGAGACCCAGTACTTC. Translated, it gives CASSLGGGGLETQYF.